Sequencing of this TCR beta chain was carried out in a study of blood T cell repertoires in COVID-19. Across the whole study: Acute-phase and convalescent COVID-19 samples originated in the United States, Italy and Spain. In each case, the material was cDNA or gDNA derived from T cells, B-cell-depleted T cells, or PBMCs.

Profiling relied on immunoSEQ multiplex PCR, and the TCRdb table lists in-frame clones only, not all of them. The sample has around 330,000 clones, around 89% seen once. Sequenced input: peripheral blood. The source is a woman aged 25 to 39 with COVID-19, enrolled during active disease.

CDR3 amino acids: CAWQRGVLTGELFF. The CDR3 DNA sequence: TGTGCCTGGCAGCGGGGCGTACTAACCGGGGAGCTGTTTTTT. This chain joins TRBV30 and TRBJ2-2; 7 nucleotides match TRBD2. The germline gives CDR1 GTSNPN, CDR2 SVGIG (reference sequence). The CDR3 consists of 14 residues. V lost 5 bases and J lost 5; bases outside the gene matches: 8.